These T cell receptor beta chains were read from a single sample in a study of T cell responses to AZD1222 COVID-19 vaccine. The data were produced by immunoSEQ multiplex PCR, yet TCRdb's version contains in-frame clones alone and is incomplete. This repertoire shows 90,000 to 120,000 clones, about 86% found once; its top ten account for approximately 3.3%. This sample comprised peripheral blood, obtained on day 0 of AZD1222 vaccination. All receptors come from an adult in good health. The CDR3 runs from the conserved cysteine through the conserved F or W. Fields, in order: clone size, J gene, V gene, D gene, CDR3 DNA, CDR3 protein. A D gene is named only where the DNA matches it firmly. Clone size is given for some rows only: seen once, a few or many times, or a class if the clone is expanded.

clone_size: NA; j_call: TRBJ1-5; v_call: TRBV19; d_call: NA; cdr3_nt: TGTGCCGCCCAATCGATCGAGGGGTATAGCAATCAGCCCCAGCATTTT; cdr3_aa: CAAQSIEGYSNQPQHF
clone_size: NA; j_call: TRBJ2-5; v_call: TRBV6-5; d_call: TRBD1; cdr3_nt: TGTGCCATACCAACGGGACAGGGTACGAAAGAGACCCAGTACTTC; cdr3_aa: CAIPTGQGTKETQYF
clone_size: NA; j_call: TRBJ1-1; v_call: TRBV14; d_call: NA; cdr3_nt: TGTGCCAGCAGCCTCCTTCGTTTCGGGGTTATGAACACTGAAGCTTTCTTT; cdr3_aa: CASSLLRFGVMNTEAFF
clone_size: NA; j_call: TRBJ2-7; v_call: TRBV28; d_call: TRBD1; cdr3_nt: TGTGCCAGCAACCGGGACAGGCTAGCCTACGAGCAGTACTTC; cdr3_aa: CASNRDRLAYEQYF
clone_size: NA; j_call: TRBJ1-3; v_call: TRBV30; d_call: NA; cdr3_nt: TGTGCCTGGGGAGGACGGGCAGGGCCTGGAAACACCATATATTTT; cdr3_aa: CAWGGRAGPGNTIYF
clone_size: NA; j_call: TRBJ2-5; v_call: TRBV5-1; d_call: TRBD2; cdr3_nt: TGCGCCAGCAGGTGGGCTAGCGGACAAGAGACCCAGTACTTC; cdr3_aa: CASRWASGQETQYF
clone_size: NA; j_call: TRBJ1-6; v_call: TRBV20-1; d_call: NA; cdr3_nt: TGCAGTGCTAGTGCGGGGGTGGCCTATTCACCCCTCCACTTT; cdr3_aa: CSASAGVAYSPLHF
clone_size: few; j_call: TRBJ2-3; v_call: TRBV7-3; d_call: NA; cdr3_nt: TGTGCCAGCAGCTTACGGGGGCCCACAGATACGCAGTATTTT; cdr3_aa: CASSLRGPTDTQYF
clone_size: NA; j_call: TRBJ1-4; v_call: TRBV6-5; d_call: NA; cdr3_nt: TGTGCCAGCAAGCAACAGGCTTTGGTTCCGGAAAAACTGTTTTTT; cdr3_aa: CASKQQALVPEKLFF
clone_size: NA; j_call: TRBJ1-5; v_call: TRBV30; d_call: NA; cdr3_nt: TGTGCCTGGAGTGACCCGAATCAGCCCCAGCATTTT; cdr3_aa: CAWSDPNQPQHF
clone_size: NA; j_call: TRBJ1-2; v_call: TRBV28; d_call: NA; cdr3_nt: TGTGCCAGCAGTCCCGGGACGGCAGCTAACTATGGCTACACCTTC; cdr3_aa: CASSPGTAANYGYTF
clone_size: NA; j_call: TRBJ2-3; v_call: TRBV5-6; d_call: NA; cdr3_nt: TGTGCCAGCAGCTTAATACAGGAGACAGATACGCAGTATTTT; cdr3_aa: CASSLIQETDTQYF
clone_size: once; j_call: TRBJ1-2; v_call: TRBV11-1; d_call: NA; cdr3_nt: TGTGCCAGCAGCATAGGACGGGGAGCAAGTTTCGGCTACACCTTC; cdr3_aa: CASSIGRGASFGYTF
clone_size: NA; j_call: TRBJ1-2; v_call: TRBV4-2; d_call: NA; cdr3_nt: TGTGCCAGCAGCCCCAATCCGGGGCTTAACTATGGCTACACCTTC; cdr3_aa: CASSPNPGLNYGYTF
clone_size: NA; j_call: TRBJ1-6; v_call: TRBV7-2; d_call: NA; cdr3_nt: TGTGCCAGCAGCTCCCCGTCGGGGTTTACAGCCTATAATTCACCCCTCCACTTT; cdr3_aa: CASSSPSGFTAYNSPLHF
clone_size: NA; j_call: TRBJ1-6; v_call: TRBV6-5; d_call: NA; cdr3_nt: TGTGCCAGCAGTTACTCGGGCAGGATCTATAATTCACCCCTCCACTTT; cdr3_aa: CASSYSGRIYNSPLHF
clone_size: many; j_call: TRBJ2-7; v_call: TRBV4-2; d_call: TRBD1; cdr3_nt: TGTGCCAGCAGCCAACAATTTAGGGGACAGAGCCACGAGCAGTACTTC; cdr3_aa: CASSQQFRGQSHEQYF
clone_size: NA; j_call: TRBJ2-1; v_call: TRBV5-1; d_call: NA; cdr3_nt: TGCGCCAGCAGCTTGGACAGGAACTACAATGAGCAGTTCTTC; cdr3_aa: CASSLDRNYNEQFF
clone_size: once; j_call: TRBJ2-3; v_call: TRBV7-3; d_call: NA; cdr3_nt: TGTGCCAGCAGCTTTTATACGGGCGATACGCAGTATTTT; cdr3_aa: CASSFYTGDTQYF
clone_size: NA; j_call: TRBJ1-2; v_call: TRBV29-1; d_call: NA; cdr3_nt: TGCAGCGTTGGGTCGGGAGCTTATGGCTACACCTTC; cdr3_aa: CSVGSGAYGYTF
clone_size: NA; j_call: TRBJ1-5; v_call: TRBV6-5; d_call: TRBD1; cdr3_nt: TGTGCCAGCAGTCGGACGGGACAGGCACTTCAGCCCCAGCATTTT; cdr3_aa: CASSRTGQALQPQHF
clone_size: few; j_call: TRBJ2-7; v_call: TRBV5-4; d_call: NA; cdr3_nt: TGTGCCAGCACCCTTGGAAATATCTACGAGCAGTACTTC; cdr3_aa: CASTLGNIYEQYF
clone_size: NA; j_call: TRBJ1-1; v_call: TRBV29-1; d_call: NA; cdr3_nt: TGCAGCGTTGAAAGGCGGGACACTGAAGCTTTCTTT; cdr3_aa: CSVERRDTEAFF
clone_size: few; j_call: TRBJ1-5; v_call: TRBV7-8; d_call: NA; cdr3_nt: TGTGCCAGCAGCTTAGCGGGACAGCCCCAGCATTTT; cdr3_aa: CASSLAGQPQHF
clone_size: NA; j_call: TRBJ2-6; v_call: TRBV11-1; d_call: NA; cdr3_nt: TGTGCCAGCAGCCCCCGTCCCTCTGGGGCCAACGTCCTGACTTTC; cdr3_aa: CASSPRPSGANVLTF
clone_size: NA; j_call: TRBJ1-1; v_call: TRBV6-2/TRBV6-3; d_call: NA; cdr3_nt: TGTGCCAGCAGCTTCGGACAGACGGAAGCTTTCTTT; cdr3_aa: CASSFGQTEAFF
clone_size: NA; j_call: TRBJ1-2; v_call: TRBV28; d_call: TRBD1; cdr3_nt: TGTGCCAGCAGTTCGGGACAGAACTATGGCTACACCTTC; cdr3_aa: CASSSGQNYGYTF
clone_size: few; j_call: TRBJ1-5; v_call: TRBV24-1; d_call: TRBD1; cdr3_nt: TGTGCCACCAGGGGGACAGGGGGAAATCAGCCCCAGCATTTT; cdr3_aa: CATRGTGGNQPQHF
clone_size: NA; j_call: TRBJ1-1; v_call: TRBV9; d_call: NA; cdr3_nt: TGTGCCAGCAGCTCAGGTGGCAGGGGCATGAACACTGAAGCTTTCTTT; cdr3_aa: CASSSGGRGMNTEAFF
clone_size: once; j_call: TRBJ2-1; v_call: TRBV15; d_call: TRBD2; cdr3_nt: TGTGCCACCAGCAGACCTAGCGGGGCAAACAATGAGCAGTTCTTC; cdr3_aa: CATSRPSGANNEQFF
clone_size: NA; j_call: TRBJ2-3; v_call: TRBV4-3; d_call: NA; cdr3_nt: TGCGCCAGCAGCCAAGGGGGACTGTTAAGCACAGATACGCAGTATTTT; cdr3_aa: CASSQGGLLSTDTQYF
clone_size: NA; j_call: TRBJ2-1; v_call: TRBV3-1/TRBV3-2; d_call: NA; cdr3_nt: TGTGCCAGCAGCCAGACCGATTTTCCGGGTCCAAATGAGCAGTTCTTC; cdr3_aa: CASSQTDFPGPNEQFF
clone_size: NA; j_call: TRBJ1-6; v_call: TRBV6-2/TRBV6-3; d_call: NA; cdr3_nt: TGTGCCAGCAGTTATCGTGATGGAGCAGGGTGGAATCGAGACCTCCACTTT; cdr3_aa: CASSYRDGAGWNRDLHF
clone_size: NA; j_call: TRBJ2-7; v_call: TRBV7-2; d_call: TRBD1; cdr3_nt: TGTGCCAGCAGCTTATCCGGGACAGGACTACCCTACGAGCAGTACTTC; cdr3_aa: CASSLSGTGLPYEQYF
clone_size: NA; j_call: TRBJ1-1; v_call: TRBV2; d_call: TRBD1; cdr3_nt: TGTGCCAGCAGTGAAGGGACAGGGAGAACTGAAGCTTTCTTT; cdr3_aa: CASSEGTGRTEAFF
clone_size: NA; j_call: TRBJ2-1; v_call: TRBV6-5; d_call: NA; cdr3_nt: TGTGCCAGCAGTTATACCACCTACAATGAGCAGTTCTTC; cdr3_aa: CASSYTTYNEQFF
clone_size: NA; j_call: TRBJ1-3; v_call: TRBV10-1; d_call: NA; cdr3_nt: TGCGCCAGCACACGGGACTCTGGAAACACCATATATTTT; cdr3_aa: CASTRDSGNTIYF
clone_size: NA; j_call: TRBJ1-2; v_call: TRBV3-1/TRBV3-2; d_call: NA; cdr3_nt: TGTGCCAGCAGCCTATCCCCGCAGGGGATGGGCGGCTACACCTTC; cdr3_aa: CASSLSPQGMGGYTF
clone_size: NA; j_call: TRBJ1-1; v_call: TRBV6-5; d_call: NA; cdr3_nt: TGTGCCAGCAGTTTGGGCACTGAAGCTTTCTTT; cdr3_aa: CASSLGTEAFF
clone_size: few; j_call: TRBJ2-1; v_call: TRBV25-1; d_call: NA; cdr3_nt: TGTGCCAGCAGTCGGGGTCGTGAGCAGTTCTTC; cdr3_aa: CASSRGREQFF
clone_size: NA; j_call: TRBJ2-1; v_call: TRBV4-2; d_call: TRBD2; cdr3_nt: TGTGCCAGCAGCCCCGGGGCCAGCGGGGGATTTACCTACAATGAGCAGTTCTTC; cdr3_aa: CASSPGASGGFTYNEQFF
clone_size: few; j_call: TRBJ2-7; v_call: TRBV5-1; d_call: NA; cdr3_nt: TGCGCCAGCAGCAAGTCGGTAGGGGGAGGGTACGAGCAGTACTTC; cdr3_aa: CASSKSVGGGYEQYF
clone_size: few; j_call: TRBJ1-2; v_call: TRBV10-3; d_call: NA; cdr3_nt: TGTGCCATCAGTAGTCCGGGCATATATGGCGACTATGGCTACACCTTC; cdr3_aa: CAISSPGIYGDYGYTF
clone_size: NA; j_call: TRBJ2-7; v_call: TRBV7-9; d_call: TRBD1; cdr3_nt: TGTGCCAGCAGCTTTTGGTTCGTAGTTCGGGACAGGGTAACCTACGAGCAGTACTTC; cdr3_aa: CASSFWFVVRDRVTYEQYF
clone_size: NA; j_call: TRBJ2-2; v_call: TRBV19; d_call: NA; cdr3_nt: TGTGCCAGTATCCGAGGGACTAACACCGGGGAGCTGTTTTTT; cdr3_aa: CASIRGTNTGELFF
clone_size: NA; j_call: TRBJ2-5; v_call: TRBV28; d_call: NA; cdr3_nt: TGTGCCAGCATTTCCCGTGGGGTCCAAGAGACCCAGTACTTC; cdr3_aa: CASISRGVQETQYF
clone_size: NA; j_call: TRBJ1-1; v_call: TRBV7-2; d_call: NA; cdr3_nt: TGTGCCAGCAGCTTCCGGGGCCTAAACACTGAAGCTTTCTTT; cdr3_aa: CASSFRGLNTEAFF
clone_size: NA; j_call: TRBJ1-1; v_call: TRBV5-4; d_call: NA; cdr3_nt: TGTGCCAGCAGCGTCGGACAGAAGGTCGATGCTTTCTTT; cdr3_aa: CASSVGQKVDAFF
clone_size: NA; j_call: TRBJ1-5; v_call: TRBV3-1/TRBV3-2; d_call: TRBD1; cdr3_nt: TGTGCCAGCAGCCGGGGCAGGGGGCTAGGTCAGCCCCAGCATTTT; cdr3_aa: CASSRGRGLGQPQHF
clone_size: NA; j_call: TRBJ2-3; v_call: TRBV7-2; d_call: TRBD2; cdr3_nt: TGTGCCAGCAGCCCATCCTCACTCGCGGGGGGGGGCCGGGTAGATACGCAGTATTTT; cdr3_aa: CASSPSSLAGGGRVDTQYF
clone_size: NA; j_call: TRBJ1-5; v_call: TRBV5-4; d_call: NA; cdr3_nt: TGTGCCAGCAGCTTGGGCGGGGGGCGAGATCAGCCCCAGCATTTT; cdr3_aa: CASSLGGGRDQPQHF
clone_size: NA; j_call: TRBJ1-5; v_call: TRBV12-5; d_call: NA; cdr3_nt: TGTGCTAGTGGTTTCGGCAGGGGTGACAATCAGCCCCAGCATTTT; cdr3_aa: CASGFGRGDNQPQHF
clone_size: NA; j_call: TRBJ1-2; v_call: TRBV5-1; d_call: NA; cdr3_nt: TGCGCCAGCCGCGAGGGGTTCGGCTTTAACTATGGCTACACCTTC; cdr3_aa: CASREGFGFNYGYTF
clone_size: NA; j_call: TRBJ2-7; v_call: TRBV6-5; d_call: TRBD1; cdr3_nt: TGTGCCAGCAGTTTCGGGGACAGGGCCTACGAGCAGTACTTC; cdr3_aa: CASSFGDRAYEQYF
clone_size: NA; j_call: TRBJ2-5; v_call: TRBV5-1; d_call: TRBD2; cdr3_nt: TGCGCCAGCCACGCGGGGGTCCAAGAGACCCAGTACTTC; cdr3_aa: CASHAGVQETQYF
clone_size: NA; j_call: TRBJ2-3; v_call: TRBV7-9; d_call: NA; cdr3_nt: TGTGCCAGCAGCTTAAAGGACCTAGGGTATACGCAGTATTTT; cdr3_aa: CASSLKDLGYTQYF
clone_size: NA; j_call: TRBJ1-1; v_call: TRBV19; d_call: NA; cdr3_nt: TGTGCCAGTAGTAGACCAAAGGGGGTGGGTGCGGACACTGAAGCTTTCTTT; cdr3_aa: CASSRPKGVGADTEAFF
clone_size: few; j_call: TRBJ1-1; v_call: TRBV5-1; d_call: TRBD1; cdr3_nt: TGCGCCAGCAGCCTTATTGAGGGGGCCAACACTGAAGCTTTCTTT; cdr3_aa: CASSLIEGANTEAFF
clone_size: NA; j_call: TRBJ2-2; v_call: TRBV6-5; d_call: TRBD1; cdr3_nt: TGTGCCAGCAGTTACCGGACAGGGACCAACACCGGGGAGCTGTTTTTT; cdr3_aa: CASSYRTGTNTGELFF